The 24 T cell receptor beta chains listed next were all sequenced from one sample in a study of graft-versus-host responses after intestinal transplantation. Profiled with immunoSEQ multiplex PCR; TCRdb holds only in-frame clones, not every one. The top ten hold 0.7% to 1% of the sample, which has fewer than 30,000 clones, around 94% seen once. The sample in question was PBMCs, obtained roughly 30 days after intestinal transplant. These receptors all stem from a human patient who received an intestinal transplant, so some T cells may come from the graft donor.

This rearrangement joins TRBV2 to TRBJ1-6; D is perhaps TRBD1 (5 bases). CDR1 is SNHLY, CDR2 FYNNEI, per germline. CDR3 length: 15 residues. With 9 bases removed from V and 6 bases from J, the gap between germline ends came to 18 bases. CDR3 loop: CARTGLPFLNSPLHF. In nucleotides, the CDR3 is TGTGCCAGAACGGGACTGCCGTTTCTTAATTCACCCCTCCACTTT.

The V and J genes are TRBV5-4 and TRBJ2-3; 7 bases map to TRBD2. With 0 bases clipped from V and 0 bases from J, the junction kept 7 bases outside the gene matches. There are 17 residues in the CDR3. From germline, CDR1 is SGHNT and CDR2 YYREEE (reference sequence). CDR3 sequence: CASSLGSGNPSTDTQYF. In nucleotides, the CDR3 is TGTGCCAGCAGCTTGGGGAGCGGGAACCCTAGCACAGATACGCAGTATTTT.

This clone was picked up a small number of times. V usage is TRBV27 and J usage is TRBJ2-7, with 9 positions matching TRBD1. This CDR3 is built from 13 residues. J was trimmed by 4 bases and V by 3 bases; bases with no gene match: 1. The germline V gene encodes CDR1 MNHEY and CDR2 SMNVEV (reference sequence). The CDR3 loop is CASSFGTGYEQYF. CDR3 sequence (DNA): TGTGCCAGCAGTTTCGGGACAGGGTACGAGCAGTACTTC.

V and J are TRBV5-1 and TRBJ2-7; 12 bases fit TRBD2. The CDR3 covers 16 residues. CDR1 is SGHRS, CDR2 YFSETQ, per germline. V gave up 0 bases and J gave up 5 bases; unmatched junction bases: 6. Here the CDR3 reads CASSLELAGGIDEQYF. DNA of the CDR3: TGCGCCAGCAGCTTGGAACTAGCGGGAGGCATCGACGAGCAGTACTTC.

V gene TRBV29-1 combines with J gene TRBJ1-1, with D possibly TRBD1 on 5 matching bases. The CDR3 is 13 amino acids. Trimming removed 6 bases from V and 4 bases from J, with 15 bases in between. Germline V gene lookup returns CDR1 SQVTM and CDR2 ANQGSEA. DNA of the CDR3: TGCAGCGTCCCTACCCGGGGGGGCACTGAAGCTTTCTTT. This sequence encodes CSVPTRGGTEAFF.

The V call is TRBV5-1, the J call TRBJ2-5; 8 bases line up with TRBD1. The CDR3 runs 16 residues. The germline CDR1 and CDR2 sequences are SGHRS and YFSETQ. The ends lost 0 bases at V and 2 bases at J; junction bases unmatched: 6. The CDR3 reads CASSLGPTGGQETQYF. DNA for the CDR3: TGCGCCAGCAGCTTGGGTCCAACAGGGGGGCAAGAGACCCAGTACTTC.

V and J are TRBV7-6 and TRBJ2-1; D remains unclear. Germline V gene sequence: CDR1 SGHVS, CDR2 FNYEAQ. This CDR3 has 13 amino acids. Trimming took 1 base from V and 10 from J, leaving 11 bases between them. Here the CDR3 DNA reads TGTGCCAGCAGCTTAGAGGGAATCGGGGAGCAGTTCTTC. It is translated as CASSLEGIGEQFF.

This chain connects TRBV5-1 to TRBJ2-1; 9 bases align to TRBD2. V lost 2 bases to trimming and J lost 7 bases; unmatched junction nucleotides: 7. CDR1 is SGHRS and CDR2 is YFSETQ in the germline V gene. CDR3 size: 15 residues. The CDR3 DNA reads as TGCGCCAGCAGCTTATCCCTAGCGGGAACTAATGAGCAGTTCTTC. As protein: CASSLSLAGTNEQFF.

The J gene is TRBJ1-1, the V gene TRBV6-1, with D maybe TRBD1 (6 bases). CDR3 length: 15 residues. V shed 4 bases and J shed 1 base, with 13 bases lying between them. Germline V gene data show CDR1 as MNHNS and CDR2 as SASEGT. The chain's CDR3 is CASSVVGGSNTEAFF. The CDR3, as DNA: TGTGCCAGCAGTGTCGTCGGGGGCTCGAACACTGAAGCTTTCTTT.

V is TRBV19 and J is TRBJ2-2; a possible D gene is TRBD1 (8 bases). The CDR3 covers 14 residues. The germline V and J ends were trimmed by 6 bases and 7 bases, with 15 bases remaining between them. Per the germline V gene, CDR1 is LNHDA and CDR2 is SQIVND (reference sequence). CDR3 sequence reads: CASSQTGGVGELFF. CDR3 in DNA: TGTGCCAGTAGCCAAACAGGGGGGGTCGGGGAGCTGTTTTTT.

V gene TRBV29-1 combines with J gene TRBJ1-1; D not resolved. This CDR3 is built from 14 residues. The germline gives CDR1 SQVTM, CDR2 ANQGSEA. The ends were cut back, 5 bases at V and 1 base at J, with 14 bases in the middle. The CDR3 bases are TGCAGCGTTAACCCGACCGTCGGGAACACTGAAGCTTTCTTT. Translation gives CSVNPTVGNTEAFF.

This clone has just one count. The V call is TRBV7-9, the J call TRBJ2-1; 9 nucleotides match TRBD1. V lost 6 bases, J lost 4 bases, and 13 bases stayed unmatched. Germline V gene data show CDR1 as SEHNR and CDR2 as FQNEAQ (reference sequence). The CDR3 sequence is 17 residues long. CDR3 sequence reads: CASREGNRGQWYNEQFF. The CDR3 nucleotides are TGTGCCAGCAGGGAAGGAAACAGGGGGCAGTGGTACAATGAGCAGTTCTTC.

The chain combines TRBV5-1 with TRBJ2-1; 12 positions match TRBD2. Trimming took 4 bases from V and 5 from J; bases not matched to a gene: 19. Germline V CDR1 and CDR2: SGHRS, YFSETQ. This CDR3 is 20 amino acids long. In DNA, the CDR3 is TGCGCCAGCAGCGTGGCGACTAGCGGGAGACTCGCTAACACACACAATGAGCAGTTCTTC. Residues: CASSVATSGRLANTHNEQFF. Combining the CDR3 with reference TRBV5-1 and TRBJ2-1 gives the whole variable domain KAGVTQTPRYLIKTRGQQVTLSCSPISGHRSVSWYQQTPGQGLQFLFEYFSETQRNKGNFPGRFSGRQFSNSRSEMNVSTLELGDSALYLCASSVATSGRLANTHNEQFFGPGTRLTVL.

This rearrangement joins TRBV7-9 to TRBJ2-7, with D possibly being TRBD1 (6 bases). CDR3 length: 16 residues. Germline V gene lookup returns CDR1 SEHNR and CDR2 FQNEAQ (reference sequence). The germline V and J ends were trimmed by 5 bases and 2 bases, with 19 bases remaining between them. CDR3 DNA sequence: TGTGCCAGCAGCCAAATAACAGGGCCAGGCGCCTACGAGCAGTACTTC. Protein: CASSQITGPGAYEQYF.

The chain couples TRBV11-2 to TRBJ1-1, with 9 bases that match TRBD1. CDR1 and CDR2 from the germline V gene are SGHAT and FQNNGV. J lost 8 bases, V lost 5 bases, and 3 bases had no gene match. This CDR3 spans 12 amino acids. In DNA, the CDR3 is TGTGCCAGCAGCCGGGACAGGGAAGAAGCTTTCTTT. Translation: CASSRDREEAFF.

The chain is built from TRBV28 and TRBJ1-1, with D maybe TRBD1 (5 bases). Germline CDR1 MDHEN, CDR2 SYDVKM. The CDR3 is 13 residues long. Trimming pared 7 bases from V and 4 bases from J, leaving 13 bases between. DNA of the CDR3: TGTGCCAGCACCGTACTCGGGGGCACTGAAGCTTTCTTT. This encodes CASTVLGGTEAFF.

This chain uses TRBV7-8 with TRBJ2-2, with TRBD2 matching over 8 bases. CDR3 length: 16 residues. V dropped 5 bases and J dropped 0; count of bases not matched to a gene: 5. In germline, CDR1 is SGHVS, CDR2 FQNEAQ. CDR3 sequence (DNA): TGTGCCAGCAGCGGAGGCGGGGGGTCGAACACCGGGGAGCTGTTTTTT. As protein: CASSGGGGSNTGELFF. Combining the CDR3 with reference TRBV7-8 and TRBJ2-2 gives the whole variable domain GAGVSQSPRYKVAKRGQDVALRCDPISGHVSLFWYQQALGQGPEFLTYFQNEAQLDKSGLPSDRFFAERPEGSVSTLKIQRTQQEDSAVYLCASSGGGGSNTGELFFGEGSRLTVL.

The chain has TRBV30 and TRBJ2-2; D is perhaps TRBD2 (5 bases). This CDR3 has 15 residues. The germline V gene encodes CDR1 GTSNPN and CDR2 SVGIG (reference sequence). V shed 0 bases and J shed 3 bases, with 11 bases lying between them. This CDR3 is CAWSVGRVHTGELFF. DNA of the CDR3: TGTGCCTGGAGTGTAGGGCGGGTGCACACCGGGGAGCTGTTTTTT.

The V call is TRBV18, the J call TRBJ2-2; a possible D gene is TRBD1 (6 bases). The germline gives CDR1 KGHSH, CDR2 LQKENI. This CDR3 region has 14 residues. The germline V and J ends were trimmed by 2 bases and 6 bases, with 10 bases remaining between them. The CDR3 nucleotides read TGTGCCAGCTCACCAAGGCCAGGGGCCGGGGAGCTGTTTTTT. Its protein product is CASSPRPGAGELFF.

The CDR3: CASSARGGEAQNEQFF. CDR3 coding DNA: TGTGCCAGCAGTGCCCGCGGGGGGGAGGCACAGAATGAGCAGTTCTTC. The chain joins TRBV2 to TRBJ2-1; TRBD2 aligns across 9 bases. Trimming at V came to 4 bases and at J to 7 bases, leaving 11 bases not matched to a gene. This CDR3 is 16 amino acids long. The germline gives CDR1 SNHLY, CDR2 FYNNEI.

The V and J genes are TRBV2 and TRBJ2-2; D tentatively reads TRBD1 or TRBD2 (5 bases each). The V end was cut by 4 bases, the J end by 3 bases, with 9 bases between. This CDR3 is 14 amino acids long. Germline CDR1 is SNHLY and CDR2 is FYNNEI. The CDR3 is CASSGGDHTGELFF. Here the CDR3 DNA reads TGTGCCAGCAGTGGAGGGGACCACACCGGGGAGCTGTTTTTT.

The chain has TRBV28 and TRBJ1-5; weak D call: TRBD1 (5 bases). Per the germline V gene, CDR1 is MDHEN and CDR2 is SYDVKM. The V gene lost 3 bases and the J gene lost 4 bases, with 7 bases spanning the gap. This CDR3 contains 13 residues. The CDR3 spells CASSFGGNQPQHF. The CDR3 DNA reads TGTGCCAGCAGTTTTGGGGGGAATCAGCCCCAGCATTTT. The full variable domain, in which reference TRBV28 and TRBJ1-5 provide the parts outside the CDR3, is DVKVTQSSRYLVKRTGEKVFLECVQDMDHENMFWYRQDPGLGLRLIYFSYDVKMKEKGDIPEGYSVSREKKERFSLILESASTNQTSMYLCASSFGGNQPQHFGDGTRLSIL.

This clone was detected only once. The chain is built from TRBV15 and TRBJ2-2, with D hard to call. The germline CDR1 and CDR2 sequences are LNHNV and YYDKDF (reference sequence). Trimming left V 0 bases short and J 6 bases short, with 17 bases between. This CDR3 has 17 residues. The CDR3 is CATSREVSRPGAGELFF. CDR3 bases: TGTGCCACCAGCAGAGAAGTATCGAGACCTGGGGCCGGGGAGCTGTTTTTT.

The CDR3 region is CASTQVYQETQYF. For the CDR3, the DNA is TGTGCCAGCACACAGGTTTACCAAGAGACCCAGTACTTC. The gene calls are TRBV28 and TRBJ2-5; possibly TRBD1 for D (5 bases). V lost 7 bases, J lost 0 bases, and 9 bases lay in between. The CDR3 runs to 13 residues. Germline V gene lookup returns CDR1 MDHEN and CDR2 SYDVKM.